Reported below is one T cell receptor (beta chain). Here immunoSEQ multiplex PCR was the method, and the copy in TCRdb shows in-frame clones only, minus some. This repertoire shows some 150,000 clones, roughly nine tenths found once; its top ten account for 1.5%. From germline, CDR1 is SGHRS and CDR2 YFSETQ. The V end was cut by 7 bases, the J end by 3 bases, with 19 bases between. CDR3 length: 15 residues. These data belong to a study of T cell responses to AZD1222 COVID-19 vaccine. The sequencing here drew on peripheral blood, taken 28 days after the second AZD1222 dose. This chain connects TRBV5-1 to TRBJ1-1; tentatively, D is TRBD1 (5 bases). This TCR came from an adult who received the AZD1222 COVID-19 vaccine. Here the CDR3 reads CASHRRGIRDTEAFF. The CDR3 DNA sequence: TGCGCCAGCCATCGGAGGGGAATCCGGGACACTGAAGCTTTCTTT.